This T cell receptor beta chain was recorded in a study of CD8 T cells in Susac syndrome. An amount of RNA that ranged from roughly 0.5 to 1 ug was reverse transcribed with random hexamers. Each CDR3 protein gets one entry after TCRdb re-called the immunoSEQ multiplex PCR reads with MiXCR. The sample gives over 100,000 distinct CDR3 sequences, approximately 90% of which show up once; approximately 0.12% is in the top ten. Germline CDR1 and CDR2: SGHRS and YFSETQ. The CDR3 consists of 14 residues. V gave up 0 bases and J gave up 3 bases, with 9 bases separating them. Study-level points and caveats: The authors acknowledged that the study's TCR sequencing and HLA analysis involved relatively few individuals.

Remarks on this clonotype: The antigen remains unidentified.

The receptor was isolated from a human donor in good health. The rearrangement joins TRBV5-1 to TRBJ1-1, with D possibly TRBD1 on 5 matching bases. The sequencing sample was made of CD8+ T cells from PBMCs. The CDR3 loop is CASSLAGTHTEAFF. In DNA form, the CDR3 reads TGCGCCAGCAGCTTGGCCGGGACCCACACTGAAGCTTTCTTT.